This T cell receptor (beta chain) was found in a study of blood T cell repertoires in COVID-19 (dated by TCRdb to 2020 to 2021). Turning to the overall study: Samples covering the acute and convalescent phases of COVID-19 were provided by collaborators in the United States, Italy and Spain. Samples came from the ongoing ImmuneRACE study (first 160 participants) plus 1,254 subjects from 6 global collaborators. The repertoires were released in a freely available public database intended as a resource for research on the immune response to SARS-CoV-2. The material from the prospective study consisted of cDNA or gDNA derived from T cells, B-cell-depleted T cells, or PBMCs. Deeply sampled blood TCRbeta repertoires from subjects exposed to, actively infected with, or recovered from COVID-19 were included in the dataset. Sample metadata almost always included a de-identified subject ID, COVID-19 status, age in years and sex. Where HLA class I and class II types were available, the types were taken from metadata supplied by the sample provider, not from assay-based typing.

In the germline V gene, CDR1 corresponds to SGHTA and CDR2 to FQGNSA. V is cut back by 5 bases and J by 3 bases, with 9 bases in the junction unmatched. The CDR3 holds 16 amino acids from the cysteine to the phenylalanine. Of the read, only the CDR3 DNA is kept; its 48 bases are in frame from base 1. Concerning this clone: Its antigen has not been determined. Per-base quality was not reported, and no clone a single base away is much larger than it.

General findings and caveats noted by the study authors: Clinical and demographic metadata were provided uncurated, with the amount varying by source and participant.

TCRbeta CDR3 regions were amplified from genomic DNA using the immunoSEQ Assay, a bias-controlled multiplex PCR. Under the source paper's analysis protocol: The number of nucleated cells in each sample was estimated from the amplification of reference gene primers within the assay. To quantify the absolute abundance of each unique TCRbeta CDR3 rearrangement, sequence reads were collapsed and filtered. For each sample, productive Simpson clonality was calculated by taking the square root of Simpson's diversity index across productive rearrangements. As stored in TCRdb, this immuneACCESS dataset retains in-frame rearrangements with V and J assigned. A fraction of the clones does not appear; measured against another copy, unresolved V genes explain less than half of the discrepancy, and the remainder lacks a known reason. V, J and clone size are taken as reported in that table, and D and trimming were inferred from the DNA itself. In this sample the table shows about 260,000 clones, approximately 90% of which occur a single time. About 3% of the sample is taken by the ten largest.

Enrolling through a virtual design, the prospective study's participants ranged in age from roughly 18 to 90 years and lived across about two dozen United States geographic areas. Cohort assignment in the prospective study relied on participant-reported clinical history from a screening survey and a study questionnaire. Recovered participants in ImmuneRACE Cohort 3 were defined as having two consecutive negative NP/OP PCR tests, clearance from a healthcare professional, or resolution of symptoms. Each participant in the prospective study had whole blood, serum and a nasopharyngeal or oropharyngeal swab collected by mobile phlebotomists. Over an approximately two-month period, participants in the prospective study had the option of providing additional blood draws and questionnaires. Before DNA extraction, prospective study blood samples were shipped either frozen or at room temperature.

The TCR was taken from a woman aged 45-65 years who had recovered from COVID-19. Sequencing used PBMCs or T cells enriched from blood (not recorded which). The sequence is built from TRBV7-2 and TRBJ2-5; 10 central bases correspond to TRBD2. The DNA sequence is as follows: TGTGCCAGCAGCATACTGGCTAGCGGGGGTAAAGAGACCCAGTACTTC. It is translated as CASSILASGGKETQYF.